Listed below are T cell receptor beta chains from one sample, sequenced in a study of technical replicates of blood from a handful of donors. Using immunoSEQ multiplex PCR, the repertoire was profiled, and TCRdb retains in-frame clones only, with some absent. This sample has roughly 60,000 clones, with approximately 86% found just once. Specimen: PBMCs. The receptors here all came from a human donor in good health. Some clones in this sample may be carry-over from other donors' samples. Both conserved end residues are part of each CDR3. D genes are given only for firm matches. Rows may omit the clone size; those that give it use once, few, many or a size class.

NA | TRBJ2-2 | NA | TRBV4-1 | TGCGCCAGCAGCCCATTTCCCCCATTAGAATTTAACACCGGGGAGCTGTTTTTT | CASSPFPPLEFNTGELFF
NA | TRBJ1-1 | TRBD1 | TRBV5-1 | TGCGCCAGCGGGAGAGGGACAGGGTATGATGGCACTGAAGCTTTCTTT | CASGRGTGYDGTEAFF
NA | TRBJ2-5 | NA | TRBV4-3 | TGCGCCAGCAGCCAAGTAGGAGAGAGGCAAGAGACCCAGTACTTC | CASSQVGERQETQYF
NA | TRBJ1-2 | NA | TRBV29-1 | TGCAGCGTTGACAGCCTAGGCGGCTACACCTTC | CSVDSLGGYTF
NA | TRBJ1-4 | TRBD1 | TRBV12-5 | TGTGCTAGTGGTGGGACAGGCGTTGGGGAAAAACTGTTTTTT | CASGGTGVGEKLFF
NA | TRBJ1-2 | NA | TRBV7-2 | TGTGCCAGCAGCTTGAGTGGAACGGCGAGCGGTGGCTACACCTTC | CASSLSGTASGGYTF
few | TRBJ2-3 | NA | TRBV7-9 | TGTGCCAGCAGCCTCCACTCCGGTACGCAGTATTTT | CASSLHSGTQYF
NA | TRBJ2-3 | TRBD1 | TRBV6-1 | TGTGCCAGCAGTGCCCAGGGACAGCTGCGGCCAGATACGCAGTATTTT | CASSAQGQLRPDTQYF
few | TRBJ1-1 | TRBD1 | TRBV2 | TGTGCCAGCAGGGTGGACAGGGAGTTTGAAGCTTTCTTT | CASRVDREFEAFF
NA | TRBJ2-1 | NA | TRBV11-3 | TGTGCCAGCAGCCCCCCGCGGGGTGGTGAGCAGTTCTTC | CASSPPRGGEQFF
NA | TRBJ2-1 | TRBD2 | TRBV4-3 | TGCGCCAGCAGCCAAGATTTGGCTAGCGGGAGCTCCTACAATGAGCAGTTCTTC | CASSQDLASGSSYNEQFF
NA | TRBJ1-3 | NA | TRBV6-6 | TGTGCCAGCAGTTTCCTGACAGTCTCTGGAAACACCATATATTTT | CASSFLTVSGNTIYF
once | TRBJ2-3 | NA | TRBV5-1 | TGCGCCAGCAGCCCCGGGGGCACAGATACGCAGTATTTT | CASSPGGTDTQYF
NA | TRBJ1-4 | NA | TRBV6-1 | TGTGCCAGCACCCTATTGGGGGGTGATGAAAAACTGTTTTTT | CASTLLGGDEKLFF
NA | TRBJ2-7 | NA | TRBV14 | TGTGCCAGCAGCCAAGTACGGAGGTTAAGCTACGAGCAGTACTTC | CASSQVRRLSYEQYF
NA | TRBJ2-2 | NA | TRBV19 | TGTGCCAGTAGTTTACTCGGCACCGGGGAGCTGTTTTTT | CASSLLGTGELFF
NA | TRBJ1-1 | NA | TRBV5-1 | TGCGCCAGCAGCTATACCCTAATGAACACTGAAGCTTTCTTT | CASSYTLMNTEAFF
NA | TRBJ2-1 | NA | TRBV19 | TGTGCCAGTAGGAGGGATTTGGGGGCCCACAATGAGCAGTTCTTC | CASRRDLGAHNEQFF
NA | TRBJ2-5 | NA | TRBV11-2 | TGTGCCAGCAGCCTAGGACGCTCTGGGGCAGAGACCCAGTACTTC | CASSLGRSGAETQYF
NA | TRBJ1-1 | NA | TRBV9 | TGTGCCAGCAGCGCGGGGAACACTGAAGCTTTCTTT | CASSAGNTEAFF
NA | TRBJ2-5 | NA | TRBV6-1 | TGTGCCAGCAGTGAGATAGGAGGGGAGGTGGAGACCCAGTACTTC | CASSEIGGEVETQYF
NA | TRBJ1-6 | NA | TRBV6-1 | TGTGCCAGCAGTGAAGCGCCCTTTATGAGTTCACCCCTCCACTTT | CASSEAPFMSSPLHF
NA | TRBJ2-5 | NA | TRBV11-3 | TGTGCCAGCAGCCTATATGGGGGGTCAGAGACCCAGTACTTC | CASSLYGGSETQYF
few | TRBJ2-6 | NA | TRBV7-2 | TGTGCCAGCAGCCCCTTTCCCCGGGGGGCCAACGTCCTGACTTTC | CASSPFPRGANVLTF
NA | TRBJ2-5 | TRBD1 | TRBV19 | TGTGCCAGTAGTATACGAGGACAGGGTGATGAGACCCAGTACTTC | CASSIRGQGDETQYF
NA | TRBJ2-4 | TRBD2 | TRBV15 | TGTGCCACCGGGGGAGGCGGGAGGGCCTGGAACATTCAGTACTTC | CATGGGGRAWNIQYF
once | TRBJ2-7 | NA | TRBV21-1 | TGTGCCAGCAGCCCCATAGAAACCCCGGGACTGGTTTACGAGCAGTACTTC | CASSPIETPGLVYEQYF
NA | TRBJ2-2 | NA | TRBV4-3 | TGCGCCAGCAGCCAAGAGGGAACAGGGTGGACCGGGGAGCTGTTTTTT | CASSQEGTGWTGELFF
NA | TRBJ2-5 | NA | TRBV12-5 | TGTGCTAGTGGTTTGGGAGGCCAAGAGACCCAGTACTTC | CASGLGGQETQYF
NA | TRBJ1-6 | NA | TRBV30 | TGTGCCGAGGACGCGCAGGGGAATTCACCCCTCCACTTT | CAEDAQGNSPLHF
NA | TRBJ2-5 | TRBD2 | TRBV7-9 | TGTGCCAGCAGCCAACAGGGACTAGCGGGGCAAGAGACCCAGTACTTC | CASSQQGLAGQETQYF
NA | TRBJ1-1 | NA | TRBV30 | TGTGCCTGGAACATCATGGCAGGGGAAGCTTTCTTT | CAWNIMAGEAFF
NA | TRBJ2-1 | NA | TRBV4-3 | TGCGCCAGCAGCCAAGATTGGGGCCCCTACAATGAGCAGTTCTTC | CASSQDWGPYNEQFF
NA | TRBJ2-7 | TRBD2 | TRBV11-3 | TGTGCCAACAAGACGGGACTAGCGGATGATCTTAGCTCCTACGAGCAGTACTTC | CANKTGLADDLSSYEQYF
once | TRBJ2-1 | TRBD2 | TRBV5-8 | TGTGCCAGCAGTATCCTAGCGGGGGGGAATGAGCAGTTCTTC | CASSILAGGNEQFF
few | TRBJ2-4 | NA | TRBV9 | TGTGCCAGCAGCGACCCACGCCGGCGGAGAAACATTCAGTACTTC | CASSDPRRRRNIQYF
NA | TRBJ2-2 | NA | TRBV18 | TGTGCCAGCTCCGTACAGGACGCCAACACCGGGGAGCTGTTTTTT | CASSVQDANTGELFF
NA | TRBJ1-5 | NA | TRBV7-2 | TGTGCCAGCAGCTTAGGTCGGGGGGCGGGAAGCAATCAGCCCCAGCATTTT | CASSLGRGAGSNQPQHF
NA | TRBJ1-3 | TRBD1 | TRBV6-1 | TGTGCCAGCAGTGACGGACAGGTCGTCGGAAACACCATATATTTT | CASSDGQVVGNTIYF
NA | TRBJ2-1 | TRBD1 | TRBV15 | TGTGCCACCAGCACGGACAGGGGTTATAGGGGTTCCAATGAGCAGTTCTTC | CATSTDRGYRGSNEQFF
NA | TRBJ2-7 | NA | TRBV2 | TGTGCCAGCAGTCAGTACAGGGCTAGCGGTCCCTACGAGCAGTACTTC | CASSQYRASGPYEQYF